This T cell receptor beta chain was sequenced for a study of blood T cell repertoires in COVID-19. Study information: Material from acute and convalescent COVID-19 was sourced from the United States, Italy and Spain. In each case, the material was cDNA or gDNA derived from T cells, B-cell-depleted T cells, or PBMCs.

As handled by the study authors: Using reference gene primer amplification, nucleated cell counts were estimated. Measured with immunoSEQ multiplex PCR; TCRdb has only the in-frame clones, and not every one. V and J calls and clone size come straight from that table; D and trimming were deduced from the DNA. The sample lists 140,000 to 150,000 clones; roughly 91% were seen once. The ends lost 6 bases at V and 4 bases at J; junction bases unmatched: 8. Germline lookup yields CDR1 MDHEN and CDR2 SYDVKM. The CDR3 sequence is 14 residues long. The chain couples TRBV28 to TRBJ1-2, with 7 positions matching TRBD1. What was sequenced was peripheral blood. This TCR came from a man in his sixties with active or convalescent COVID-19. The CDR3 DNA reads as TGTGCCAGCAGCTTCCAGGGGGACCTCTATGGCTACACCTTC. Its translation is CASSFQGDLYGYTF.